Here is one TCR beta chain with its context. Patients sequenced had flow cytometry evidence of CD8+CD57+ cell expansion. This record belongs to a study of CD8+CD57+ T cells in acquired aplastic anemia. Study background: Average DNA yield from sorted CD4+ and CD8+ cells was about 3 ug.

For CDR3 and TCR beta VDJ profiling, genomic DNA was the template used. TCRdb called the reads again in MiXCR, with one record for every CDR3 protein. The data contain more than 150,000 distinct CDR3 sequences, just under 50% of them singletons. Germline V gene data show CDR1 as MNHEY and CDR2 as SVGAGI. The CDR3 is 12 residues long. V shed 2 bases and J shed 4 bases, with 5 bases lying between them. The chain links TRBV6-5 to TRBJ1-1; no definite D call. The specimen sequenced was sorted CD4+, CD8+, or CD8+CD57+ T cells (not recorded which) from PBMCs. The TCR originated in a human donor with aplastic anemia. For the CDR3, the DNA is TGTGCCAGCAGTTACCGGGTCACTGAAGCTTTCTTT. Protein sequence: CASSYRVTEAFF.